The 20 T cell receptor beta chains in this list originate from one sample, sequenced in a study of blood T cells in healthy people across ages. Combining a sample-barcoded 5' primer with a J-beta primer mix, a second PCR ran for about 7 to 11 cycles. In TCRdb, the 5' RACE reads were re-called with MiXCR into one record per CDR3 protein. This table has 650,000 to 700,000 distinct CDR3 sequences, around 52% appearing once. Source material: blood. These receptor sequences come from a woman aged 80 or older in good health.

Remarks on this clonotype: Since a much larger clone is just one base distant, this may be a read error. The V call is TRBV3-1, the J call TRBJ2-1, with D maybe TRBD1 (5 bases). The CDR3 covers 14 residues. Germline V gene sequence: CDR1 LGHDT, CDR2 YNNKEL (reference sequence). V gave up 1 base and J gave up 10 bases, with 14 bases separating them. The CDR3 sequence is CASSQAGPSGEQFF. The DNA for the CDR3 is TGTGCCAGCAGCCAAGCAGGGCCGTCCGGCGAGCAGTTCTTC.

This clonotype was picked up many times. The V gene is TRBV2, the J gene TRBJ2-4; D not certain. From germline, CDR1 is SNHLY and CDR2 FYNNEI. The ends were cut back, 5 bases at V and 4 bases at J, with 6 bases in the middle. The CDR3 runs to 12 residues. The CDR3 region has the DNA TGTGCCAGCAGTATGAGGAAAAACATTCAGTACTTC. Residues: CASSMRKNIQYF.

The chain joins TRBV18 to TRBJ2-5; D gene unclear. The J call may be faulty, since TRBJ2-1 better matches the DNA end. This CDR3 has 14 residues. CDR1 and CDR2 from the germline V gene are KGHSH and LQKENI. The CDR3 sequence is CASSPSQNQETQFF. Written as DNA, the CDR3 is TGTGCCAGCTCACCAAGCCAGAACCAAGAGACCCAGTTCTTC.

About this clonotype: A much larger clone differs by one base, so this may be a read error. The genes are TRBV14 and TRBJ2-5, with 8 bases aligning to TRBD2. The CDR3 spans 14 residues. Germline CDR1 is SGHDN and CDR2 is FVKESK. The V gene end was trimmed by 7 bases and the J gene end by 11 bases; junction bases not matched to a gene: 15. CDR3 in DNA: TGTGCCAGCAATACGGGAGGGATTAACAATGAGCAGTACTTC. Protein: CASNTGGINNEQYF. Variable domain in full (rest from reference TRBV14 and TRBJ2-5): EAGVTQFPSHSVIEKGQTVTLRCDPISGHDNLYWYRRVMGKEIKFLLHFVKESKQDESGMPNNRFLAERTGGTYSTLKVQPAELEDSGVYFCASNTGGINNEQYFGPGTRLLVL.

The rearrangement joins TRBV3-1 to TRBJ1-6; D remains ambiguous. The CDR3 has 16 amino acids. V was shortened by 3 bases and J by 5 bases, with 14 bases between the two germline ends. Germline assignment: CDR1 LGHDT and CDR2 YNNKEL (reference sequence). CDR3 residues: CASSHDHGVHNSPLHF. The DNA of the CDR3 is TGTGCCAGCAGCCATGATCATGGGGTTCATAATTCACCCCTCCACTTT. Using reference TRBV3-1 and TRBJ1-6 for the parts outside the CDR3, the full variable domain is DTAVSQTPKYLVTQMGNDKSIKCEQNLGHDTMYWYKQDSKKFLKIMFSYNNKELIINETVPNRFSPKSPDKAHLNLHINSLELGDSAVYFCASSHDHGVHNSPLHFGNGTRLTVT.

The chain has TRBV5-1 and TRBJ2-7, with 8 positions matching TRBD1. The germline V gene has CDR1 SGHRS and CDR2 YFSETQ. V was pared by 3 bases and J by 7 bases, with 9 bases of the junction left unmatched. The CDR3 is 14 amino acids. This CDR3 is CASSSGTGNREQYF. The CDR3 bases are TGCGCCAGCAGCTCCGGGACAGGCAATCGGGAGCAGTACTTC.

This clonotype was recorded a few times. The chain is built from TRBV3-1 and TRBJ2-7, with 11 bases that match TRBD1. Germline-derived CDR1 and CDR2 are LGHDT and YNNKEL (reference sequence). The CDR3 extends over 16 amino acids. The J segment lost 4 bases and the V segment lost 2 bases, leaving 7 bases of the junction unmatched. For the CDR3, the DNA is TGTGCCAGCAGCCAATCCCGGACAGGGGGCCAGTACGAGCAGTACTTC. Protein sequence: CASSQSRTGGQYEQYF.

This clonotype was seen repeatedly, ten times or more. The DNA of the CDR3 is TGCAGTGCTAATAGCGGGATCACAGATACGCAGTATTTT. It specifies CSANSGITDTQYF. The chain employs TRBV20-1 and TRBJ2-3; TRBD2 agrees at 8 bases. CDR3 length: 13 residues. Trimming cost V 4 bases and J 2 bases; bases outside gene matches: 2. Germline-derived CDR1 and CDR2 are DFQATT and SNEGSKA (reference sequence).

The chain recombines TRBV12-3 or TRBV12-4 with TRBJ2-3; 13 bases agree with TRBD2. After removal of 5 bases from V and 5 bases from J, the junction contained 7 bases not matched to a gene. The CDR3 totals 16 residues. CDR3 residues: CASSQLAGGPGDTQYF. CDR3 in DNA: TGTGCCAGCAGTCAACTAGCGGGGGGGCCCGGAGATACGCAGTATTTT.

This clonotype was counted many times. V gene TRBV20-1 combines with J gene TRBJ2-1; maybe TRBD2 (5 bases). The CDR3 sequence is 14 residues long. Trimming took off 3 bases at V and 5 bases at J, with 14 bases between the two ends. Germline CDR1 and CDR2: DFQATT and SNEGSKA (reference sequence). The CDR3 DNA follows: TGCAGTGCTAGTTTTCTAGCAGTTAACAATGAGCAGTTCTTC. Its translation: CSASFLAVNNEQFF.

The V gene is TRBV20-1, the J gene TRBJ2-4, with D maybe TRBD2 (6 bases). The J call is in doubt because the DNA end fits TRBJ2-7 better. In germline, CDR1 is DFQATT, CDR2 SNEGSKA (reference sequence). This CDR3 has 14 residues. DNA for the CDR3: TGCAGTGCCCGACCCTGGGGGGTATGGGGCGAGCAGTACTTC. This sequence encodes CSARPWGVWGEQYF.

The J gene is TRBJ2-5, the V gene TRBV5-1; 7 bases map to TRBD1. Germline CDR1 SGHRS, CDR2 YFSETQ. There are 16 residues in the CDR3. The V segment lost 4 bases and the J segment 2 bases; nucleotides outside the gene matches: 11. The CDR3 loop reads CASSVVGTAFQETQYF. The CDR3 DNA reads TGCGCCAGCAGCGTGGTCGGGACAGCATTTCAAGAGACCCAGTACTTC.

Regarding this clonotype: A read error may explain this, as a much larger clone is one base away. This chain joins TRBV4-1 and TRBJ2-3; 9 nucleotides agree with TRBD1. V shed 2 bases and J 7 bases; nucleotides not matched to a gene: 7. This CDR3 spans 15 amino acids. Germline V gene sequence: CDR1 MGHRA, CDR2 YSYEKL. In DNA, the CDR3 is TGCGCCAGCAGCCAACAACAGGGGGCTCGGAATACGCAGTATTTT. This sequence encodes CASSQQQGARNTQYF.

This clonotype showed up many times. The V call is TRBV3-1, the J call TRBJ2-6; no clear D gene. Germline V gene sequence: CDR1 LGHDT, CDR2 YNNKEL (reference sequence). There are 14 residues in the CDR3. V lost 1 base and J 3 bases, leaving 4 bases between the germline ends. CDR3 sequence (DNA): TGTGCCAGCAGCCAAGTCTTTGGGGCCAACGTCCTGACTTTC. Its translation: CASSQVFGANVLTF.

DNA for the CDR3: TGTGCCAGTAGTATCGGTCTAGCAGAGGACAATGAGCAGTACTTC. Amino acid sequence: CASSIGLAEDNEQYF. The V gene is TRBV19, the J gene TRBJ2-4; D might be TRBD1 or TRBD2, each matching 5 bases. The CDR3 loop spans 15 amino acids. Trimming shortened V by 3 bases and J by 13 bases, and 22 bases separated the two germline ends. From germline, CDR1 is LNHDA and CDR2 SQIVND (reference sequence).

The J gene is TRBJ1-2, the V gene TRBV9; D is undetermined. Trimming took off 3 bases at V and 6 bases at J, with 6 bases between the two ends. CDR1 and CDR2 (germline): SGDLS, YYNGEE. The CDR3 consists of 11 residues. CDR3 in DNA: TGTGCCAGCAGCGCCCCCAATGGCTACACCTTC. It specifies CASSAPNGYTF. The full variable domain, completed using reference TRBV9 and TRBJ1-2, is DSGVTQTPKHLITATGQRVTLRCSPRSGDLSVYWYQQSLDQGLQFLIQYYNGEERAKGNILERFSAQQFPDLHSELNLSSLELGDSALYFCASSAPNGYTFGSGTRLTVV.

This clonotype was counted a few times. The gene calls are TRBV29-1 and TRBJ2-7; no clear D. This CDR3 has 13 amino acids. V shed 4 bases and J shed 7 bases, with 17 bases lying between them. Germline V gives CDR1 SQVTM, CDR2 ANQGSEA. The CDR3 loop reads CSVGPSVWNEQYF. The CDR3 DNA is TGCAGCGTTGGGCCGTCAGTCTGGAATGAGCAGTACTTC.

Details on this clonotype: One base away lies a much larger clone, so this may be a sequencing read error. J is TRBJ2-5 and V is TRBV7-9; D gene uncertain. Germline CDR1 reads SEHNR; CDR2 reads FQNEAQ (reference sequence). The CDR3 totals 14 residues. Trimming took off 0 bases at V and 7 bases at J, with 12 bases between the two ends. The CDR3 here is CASSLASLAATQYF. Written as DNA, the CDR3 is TGTGCCAGCAGCTTAGCCTCACTGGCAGCGACCCAGTACTTC.

This clonotype appeared a few times. This chain uses TRBV5-1 with TRBJ1-2, with TRBD1 matching over 8 bases. This CDR3 is 13 amino acids long. Germline trimming cut 4 bases from V and 3 bases from J; bases unmatched to any gene: 2. Germline CDR1 is SGHRS and CDR2 is YFSETQ. CDR3 DNA sequence: TGCGCCAGCAGCGCGACAGGGGACTATGGCTACACCTTC. This codes for CASSATGDYGYTF.

This clonotype was picked up a small number of times. The CDR3 loop is CSASGDSLNYGYTF. CDR3 DNA sequence: TGCAGTGCTAGCGGGGACAGTCTTAACTATGGCTACACCTTC. The V and J genes are TRBV20-1 and TRBJ1-2, with TRBD1 identical over 7 bases. The CDR3 is 14 amino acids. V gave up 3 bases and J gave up 1 base; unmatched junction bases: 5. The germline V gene has CDR1 DFQATT and CDR2 SNEGSKA (reference sequence).